This record concerns one TCR beta chain sequence. Its antigen is still unknown. This specimen belongs to a study of T-cell memory formation after mild COVID-19. About the research overall: TCR clustering was largely donor specific.

CDR3 length: 18 residues. V shed 0 bases, J shed 0 bases, and the junction held 9 bases outside the gene matches. Overall study findings and caveats: CD4+ contracting clones were found mainly in CM and EM, and CD8+ ones in EMRA. A second wave expanding day 15 to 37 was CD4+-biased; contracting clones were balanced.

Using its own MiXCR run on the 5' RACE reads, TCRdb lists one record per CDR3 protein. Among around 50,000 distinct CDR3 sequences listed, approximately 12% were seen once. Sequencing used PBMCs or a T cell subset sorted from them (not recorded which). The receptor comes from a man between 18 and 29 years old who had mild COVID-19 (a few samples of this study predate the infection). Cell type and time point are not known. The chain employs TRBV6-7 and TRBJ2-7, with 9 bases fitting TRBD1. TRBV6-7 carries the ORF label, with uncertain function. The CDR3, as DNA: TGTGCCAGCAGTTACTCGATCCGGGACAGGGTTAGCTCCTACGAGCAGTACTTC. Its protein product is CASSYSIRDRVSSYEQYF.